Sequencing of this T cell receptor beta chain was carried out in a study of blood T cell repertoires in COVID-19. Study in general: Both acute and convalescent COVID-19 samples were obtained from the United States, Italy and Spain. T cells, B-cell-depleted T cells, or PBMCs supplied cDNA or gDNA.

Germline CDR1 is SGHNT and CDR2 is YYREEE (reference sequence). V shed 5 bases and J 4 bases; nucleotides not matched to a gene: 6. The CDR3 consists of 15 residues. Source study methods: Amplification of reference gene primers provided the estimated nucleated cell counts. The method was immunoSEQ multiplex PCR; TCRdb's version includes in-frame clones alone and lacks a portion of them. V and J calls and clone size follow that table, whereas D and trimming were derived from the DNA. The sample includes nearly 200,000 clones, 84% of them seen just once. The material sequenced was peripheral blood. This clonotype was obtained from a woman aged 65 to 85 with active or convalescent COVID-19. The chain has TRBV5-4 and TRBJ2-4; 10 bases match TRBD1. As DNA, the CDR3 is TGTGCCAGCAGTCCGACAGGGGGCTTAAAAAACATTCAGTACTTC. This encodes CASSPTGGLKNIQYF.